This T cell receptor beta chain was captured by sequencing in a study of blood T cell repertoires in COVID-19. At the level of the study: Whether acute or convalescent, the COVID-19 samples came from the United States, Italy and Spain. PBMCs, B-cell-depleted T cells, or T cells provided the cDNA or gDNA that made up the material.

In the authors' methods: Using reference gene primer amplification, nucleated cell counts were estimated. TCRdb's copy holds only in-frame clones and misses some; the assay was immunoSEQ multiplex PCR. That table furnishes V, J and clone size, whereas the DNA furnished D and trimming. The sample has some 260,000 clones, nearly 90% seen once; the top ten hold 0.65% to 0.8%. The TCR originated in a human donor in a cohort sampled during active COVID-19. Sequencing input: peripheral blood.

In DNA, the CDR3 is TGCAGCGTTGAAAAATCAGGGGAAGTTGGTGGCTACACCTTC. Protein sequence: CSVEKSGEVGGYTF. This chain connects TRBV29-1 to TRBJ1-2, with D perhaps TRBD1 (6 bases). CDR3 length equals 14 residues. CDR1 is SQVTM and CDR2 is ANQGSEA in the germline V gene. Trimming cost V 2 bases and J 7 bases, with 17 bases left between them.